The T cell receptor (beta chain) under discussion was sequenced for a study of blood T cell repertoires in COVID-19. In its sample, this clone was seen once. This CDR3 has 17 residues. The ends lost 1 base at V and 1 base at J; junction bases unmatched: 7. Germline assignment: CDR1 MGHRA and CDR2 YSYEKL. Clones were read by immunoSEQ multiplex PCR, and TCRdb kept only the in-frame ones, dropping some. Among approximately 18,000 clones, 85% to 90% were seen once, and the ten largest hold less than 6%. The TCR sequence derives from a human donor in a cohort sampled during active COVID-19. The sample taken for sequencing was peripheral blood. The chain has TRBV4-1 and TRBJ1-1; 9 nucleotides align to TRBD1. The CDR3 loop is CASSQGPRTGANTEAFF. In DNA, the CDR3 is TGCGCCAGCAGCCAAGGGCCCCGGACAGGGGCGAACACTGAAGCTTTCTTT.